These T cell receptor beta chains were read from a single sample in a study of T-cell reconstitution after alpha-beta-depleted transplantation in children. From the PCR reads, TCRdb called clonotypes with MiXCR, one entry per CDR3 protein. The sample includes some 550,000 distinct CDR3 sequences, under 25% of them seen just once. The specimen was PBMCs, mostly from graft donor cells, collected 360 days after TCRalphabeta/CD19-depleted stem cell transplant. These receptors originate from a boy in the first two years of life who had a stem cell transplant for acute myeloid leukemia, so the T cells may come from the graft donor. The CDR3 runs from the conserved cysteine through the conserved F or W. Each record gives: V gene, J gene, CDR3 protein.

TRBV20-1,TRBJ2-7,CSANSDRTYEQYF
TRBV4-3,TRBJ2-7,CASSQDRSGGAVEQYF
TRBV19,TRBJ2-3,CASTQTGGGTDTQYF
TRBV19,TRBJ1-5,CASTLGQSNQPQHF
TRBV10-3,TRBJ2-7,CAISRDRDISYEQYF
TRBV20-1,TRBJ2-1,CSASEVIYNEQFF
TRBV19,TRBJ1-1,CASSIRQFTEAFF
TRBV20-1,TRBJ2-1,CSARGLAGDNEQFF
TRBV20-1,TRBJ2-5,CSAERSLTETQYF
TRBV10-3,TRBJ1-2,CAISEGSNYGYTF
TRBV20-1,TRBJ2-1,CSARKAYNEQFF
TRBV29-1,TRBJ2-7,CSVRRGSSYEQYF
TRBV10-3,TRBJ2-7,CAISDRASSYEQYF
TRBV12-3/TRBV12-4,TRBJ1-3,CASSLAGSTSGNTIYF
TRBV18,TRBJ1-3,CASSPTPGNTIYF
TRBV20-1,TRBJ2-1,CSALAGGYNEQFF
TRBV20-1,TRBJ1-2,CCARDVLRRSIDYGYTF
TRBV27,TRBJ1-6,CASSTTGGNRPYSPLHF
TRBV5-1,TRBJ1-2,CASSWTSTGGNGYTF
TRBV7-2,TRBJ2-5,CASSQGRTSGQETQYF
TRBV10-3,TRBJ1-5,CAISDRVEQPQHF
TRBV15,TRBJ2-3,CATSRRDRGDTQYF
TRBV12-3/TRBV12-4,TRBJ2-3,CASSSGGGAGTQYF
TRBV5-1,TRBJ2-5,CASSLRARQETQYF
TRBV6-6,TRBJ2-5,CASSYLDKETQYF
TRBV12-3/TRBV12-4,TRBJ2-1,CASSPTRQGHLSYNEQFF
TRBV5-6,TRBJ2-6,CASSQPSGSSGANVLTF
TRBV6-2/TRBV6-3,TRBJ1-5,CASSFWTGGRNQPQHF
TRBV4-1,TRBJ1-5,CASRDLGTADYNQPQHF
TRBV20-1,TRBJ2-6,CSALYQREAGANVLTF
TRBV25-1,TRBJ2-1,CASSPTAGYGEQFF
TRBV6-2/TRBV6-3,TRBJ2-4,CASSPIAGGPYIQYF
TRBV6-6,TRBJ1-2,CASTESREAGYTF
TRBV12-3/TRBV12-4,TRBJ2-3,CATAETSGTDTQYF
TRBV12-3/TRBV12-4,TRBJ1-1,CASTQTRNTEAFF
TRBV29-1,TRBJ2-2,CSVVSRGNTGELFF
TRBV20-1,TRBJ1-6,CSAEDRSSYNSPLHF
TRBV7-2,TRBJ2-7,CASSFTSGGYEQYF
TRBV7-2,TRBJ1-1,CASSLWSYGSNTEAFF
TRBV20-1,TRBJ1-1,CSARGGGPMNTEAFF
TRBV24-1,TRBJ2-1,CATSDTRKDSYNEQFF
TRBV7-9,TRBJ1-1,CASSSPGGNTEAFF
TRBV6-2/TRBV6-3,TRBJ2-7,CASTPSASYEQYF
TRBV9,TRBJ2-7,CASSVAPGVSYEQYF
TRBV9,TRBJ2-5,CASRIPSRTGTTQETQYF
TRBV29-1,TRBJ2-7,CSVDRQGSYEQYF
TRBV7-9,TRBJ2-5,CASSSRTGVDSETQYF
TRBV6-1,TRBJ2-7,CASSTPSSGGRYEQYF